This TCR beta chain was documented in a study of blood T cells in healthy people across ages. Isolation of PBMCs gave at least 6 million cells per sample. The use of a sample-barcoded 5' primer and a J-beta primer mix characterized a second PCR of about 7 to 12 cycles. MiXCR, run by TCRdb on the 5' RACE reads, gives a single entry per CDR3 protein. The table includes about 1.6 million distinct CDR3 sequences, about 31% detected once. The CDR3 covers 15 residues. The germline V gene has CDR1 DFQATT and CDR2 SNEGSKA (reference sequence). V lost 0 bases and J lost 1; bases outside the gene matches: 4. This sequence originates from a young woman in good health. This chain joins TRBV20-1 and TRBJ2-3; TRBD2 aligns across 7 bases. Material for sequencing was blood. The CDR3 nucleotides are TGCAGTGCTAGAGATGGGAGGGGCCGCACAGATACGCAGTATTTT. Protein: CSARDGRGRTDTQYF.